These T cell receptor beta chains were read from a single sample in a study of T cell responses to AZD1222 COVID-19 vaccine. Libraries were prepared by immunoSEQ multiplex PCR; TCRdb keeps only in-frame clonotypes and omits some of them. The sample has 150,000 to 200,000 clones, just over 90% seen once; the top ten hold approximately 1.7%. The sample here was peripheral blood, taken 28 days after the second AZD1222 dose. These receptors all stem from an adult who received the AZD1222 COVID-19 vaccine. Each CDR3 is given with its conserved first and last residue. The order of the fields is V gene, CDR3 length, CDR3 protein.

TRBV19	14	CASNRDRTSNEQFF
TRBV2	17	CASKRLLGGANTGELFF
TRBV6-5	14	CASSYSGTNYGYTF
TRBV6-5	14	CASSYPGGADGYTF
TRBV4-1	19	CASSQDSSGGSGSRETQYF
TRBV6-6	17	CASSPLTRIGGANVLTF
TRBV12-5	12	CASGLSRYEQYF
TRBV14	16	CASSQVVTGRRGKLFF
TRBV7-2	14	CASSLGPPGQPQHF
TRBV5-1	15	CASSLGGSSYNEQFF
TRBV6-5	15	CASSLGRQGRGKLFF
TRBV7-3	13	CASRQDITDTQYF
TRBV11-2	15	CASSLEHRGAGGYTF
TRBV2	14	CASSEGRHYTEAFF